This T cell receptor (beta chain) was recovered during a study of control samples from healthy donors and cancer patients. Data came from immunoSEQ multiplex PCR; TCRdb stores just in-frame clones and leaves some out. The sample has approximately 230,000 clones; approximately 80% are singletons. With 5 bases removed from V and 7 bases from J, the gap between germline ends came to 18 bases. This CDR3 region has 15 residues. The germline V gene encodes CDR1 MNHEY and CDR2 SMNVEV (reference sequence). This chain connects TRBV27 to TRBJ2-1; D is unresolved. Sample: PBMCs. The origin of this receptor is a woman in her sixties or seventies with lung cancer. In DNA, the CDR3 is TGTGCCAGCAGTCGGCTTGCTACCCCCACGAATGAGCAGTTCTTC. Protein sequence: CASSRLATPTNEQFF.